This note documents a single T cell receptor (beta chain) sequence. Its cognate antigen has yet to be identified. The record originates from a study of diagnostic markers for celiac disease (dated by TCRdb to 2018 to 2020). From cysteine to phenylalanine, the CDR3 is 18 amino acids long. Nucleotide data are not available. The run used an Illumina MiSeq. TCRdb reprocessed the reads; each CDR3 protein sequence makes one entry, and DNA is unavailable. This sample's listing comprises 1,000 to 1,500 distinct CDR3 sequences. In total, the top ten clones hold about 31% of the sample. This TCR was recovered from a human donor. This table probably holds off-target reads from a library built for another chain. The sample taken for sequencing was either unsorted cells or a sorted T cell fraction (not recorded which). The sequence is built from TRBV12-3 or TRBV12-4 and TRBJ2-1; the D gene TCRdb calls, TRBD2, cannot be checked with no DNA. For the CDR3, the sequence is CASGDDGASGSWGNEQFF.